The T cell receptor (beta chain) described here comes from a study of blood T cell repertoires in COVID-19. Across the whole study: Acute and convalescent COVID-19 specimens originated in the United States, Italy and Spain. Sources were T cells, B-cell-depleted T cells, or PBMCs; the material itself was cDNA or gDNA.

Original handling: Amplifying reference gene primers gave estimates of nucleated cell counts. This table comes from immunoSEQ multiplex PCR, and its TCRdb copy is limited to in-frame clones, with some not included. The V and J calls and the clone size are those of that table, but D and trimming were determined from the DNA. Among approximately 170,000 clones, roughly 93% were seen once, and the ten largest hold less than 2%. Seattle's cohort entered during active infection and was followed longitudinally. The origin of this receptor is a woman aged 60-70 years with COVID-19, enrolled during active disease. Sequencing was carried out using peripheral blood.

The chain's CDR3 is CASGLELAGDYNEQFF. In DNA form, the CDR3 reads TGTGCTAGTGGTTTGGAGCTAGCGGGGGACTACAATGAGCAGTTCTTC. The chain is built from TRBV12-5 and TRBJ2-1, with 10 bases matching TRBD2. Trimming cost V 1 base and J 3 bases; bases outside gene matches: 3. The CDR3 runs 16 residues. Looked up from germline, CDR1 is LGHNT and CDR2 is FRNRAP.